This T cell receptor beta chain was sequenced during a study of beta chain features in type 1 diabetes (dated by TCRdb to 2016 to 2019). At the level of the whole study: Patients and healthy donors did not differ in mean age, gender distribution, total cell number or subset yield. In the study, TCRB repertoires of sorted circulating CD4+ T cell subsets from recently diagnosed type 1 diabetes patients were compared with those of matched healthy donors. Across all samples, fewer than 130 million sorted cells were examined, and cell number per subset correlated strongly with RNA yield. Whereas all 30 or so donors provided naive and central memory subsets, regulatory and stem cell-like memory subsets were isolated from just 8 patients and about 8 healthy donors. General study outcomes and caveats: Because the HLA sub-analyses included only small numbers of individuals, any influence of HLA type on TCRB rearrangement was left unresolved. Naive, central memory and regulatory TCRB repertoires appeared more similar among patients than among healthy donors. At VDJ recombination sites, type 1 diabetes patients had fewer insertions and more deleted nucleotides, which implies abnormalities in thymic rearrangement. In all four CD4+ subsets, TCRB CDR3 length was moderately but significantly shorter in type 1 diabetes patients. Because cDNA rather than genomic DNA was sequenced, highly expressing activated cells could have been over-represented, although no difference in activation and CD3 levels was found between groups. PCR might favor shorter templates, but patient and control samples were amplified and corrected together, so any skew would affect both groups equally.

The entire isolated RNA was reverse transcribed using the High Capacity cDNA Reverse Transcription Kit, and thus expressed TCRB transcripts were sequenced. Naive, central memory and regulatory T cell samples underwent deep immunoSEQ sequencing, averaging about 3.5 million total reads per sample. After sorted cells were lysed in RLT buffer, RNA was extracted with DNase-treated RNeasy Micro or Mini kits, with the choice depending on cell number. Each cell subset was processed on its own to prevent cross-contamination, while patient and healthy donor samples were processed together. Using the immunoSEQ multiplex PCR, TCRB sequences were amplified from cDNA into 87-bp fragments spanning the CDR3 region. Amplicons were sequenced on the Illumina HiSeq platform. On the authors' methods: Synthetic template baselines were used to correct PCR bias computationally, reads within Hamming distance 2 were collapsed, and singletons that could not be merged were discarded. By aligning reads against IMGT, V, D and J genes, CDR3 length, and insertions or deletions at six rearrangement sites were assigned. Within each subset, clonotype counts were normalized to sorted cell number, after which true diversity and Gini coefficients were computed with the tcR R package. The overlap coefficient, calculated on TCRB nucleotide sequences, was used to quantify repertoire sharing. As a proxy for the pre-selection repertoire, out-of-frame TCRB sequences from naive cells were analyzed. TCRdb mirrors the immuneACCESS table, restricted to in-frame sequences. Some clones are absent from its copies; in checked studies, under half trace to an unresolved V gene, and the reason for the others is unknown. V and J calls and clone size are given by that table; D and trimming were obtained from the DNA. This sample lists around 300,000 clones; about 15% were detected once. The ten biggest clones cover around 0.015% of the sample.

Each donor gave one peripheral blood draw, about 100 mL on average, collected into heparinised tubes. A BD FACSAria II was used to sort naive, central memory, regulatory and stem cell-like memory CD4+ T cells with a panel that included CD45RO, CCR7, CD25, CD127, CD95 and CD27. Every sorted population had a purity above 95%. PBMCs were isolated right away by Lymphoprep density gradient centrifugation and were stained directly, without culture. So that batch effects would be minimized, each experiment stained and sorted samples in pairs, pairing one healthy donor with one patient. Including cysteine and phenylalanine, the CDR3 has 15 amino acids. The retained sequence is limited to the CDR3, 45 bases, with the frame set at the first base. In the germline V gene, CDR1 corresponds to SGHAT and CDR2 to FQNNGV. V ends up 4 bases short and J 6 bases short, with an unmatched junction base count of 4. This clone was counted between two and nine times. Its antigen target is currently unknown. No qualities accompany the bases; no much larger clone lies one base away.

The sample taken for sequencing was naive CD4+ T cells from blood. The sample's cell subset or site label is to be understood as: true naive CD4+ T cells. This TCR derives from a man younger than 35 with type 1 diabetes. The sequence is built from TRBV11-2 and TRBJ2-1, and TRBD2 aligns with 12 junction nucleotides. This receptor carries the CDR3 CASSSLAGGSNEQFF. The DNA sequence follows: TGTGCCAGCAGCTCACTAGCGGGGGGTAGCAATGAGCAGTTCTTC.